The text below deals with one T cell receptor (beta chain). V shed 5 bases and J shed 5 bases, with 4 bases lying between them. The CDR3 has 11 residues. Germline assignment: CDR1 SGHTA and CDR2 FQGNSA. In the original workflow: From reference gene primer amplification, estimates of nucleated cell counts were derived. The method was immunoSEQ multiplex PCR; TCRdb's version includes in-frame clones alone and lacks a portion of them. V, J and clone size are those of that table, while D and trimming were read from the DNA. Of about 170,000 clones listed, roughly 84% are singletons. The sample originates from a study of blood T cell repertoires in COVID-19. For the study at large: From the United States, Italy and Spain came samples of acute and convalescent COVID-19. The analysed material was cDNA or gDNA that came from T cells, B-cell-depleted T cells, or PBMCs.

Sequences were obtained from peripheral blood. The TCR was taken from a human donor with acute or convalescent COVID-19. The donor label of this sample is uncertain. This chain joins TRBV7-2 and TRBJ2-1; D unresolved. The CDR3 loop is CASSPDNEQFF. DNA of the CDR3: TGTGCCAGCAGCCCTGACAATGAGCAGTTCTTC.